The 25 T cell receptor beta chains listed next were all sequenced from one sample in a study of blood T cell repertoires in COVID-19. TCRdb's copy holds only in-frame clones and misses some; the assay was immunoSEQ multiplex PCR. The data contain roughly 200,000 clones, roughly 86% of them singletons. The sample consisted of peripheral blood. These receptors came from a woman in her 30s with active or convalescent COVID-19.

This chain uses TRBV2 with TRBJ1-2; TRBD1 matches at 10 bases. The germline gives CDR1 SNHLY, CDR2 FYNNEI. The CDR3 length is 14 residues. Trimming at V came to 8 bases and at J to 4 bases, leaving 7 bases not matched to a gene. CDR3 sequence (DNA): TGTGCCAGCGCGGGACAGGGGCCGATCTATGGCTACACCTTC. Amino acids: CASAGQGPIYGYTF.

The rearrangement uses TRBV19 and TRBJ2-5; no reliable D call. The germline V gene encodes CDR1 LNHDA and CDR2 SQIVND (reference sequence). The CDR3 is 15 residues long. V was cut by 1 base and J by 1 base, with 10 bases left in between. The chain's CDR3 is CASSIAALPQETQYF. In nucleotides, the CDR3 is TGTGCCAGTAGTATAGCTGCGCTGCCCCAAGAGACCCAGTACTTC.

The chain is built from TRBV2 and TRBJ1-2; no reliable D call. The V end was cut by 2 bases, the J end by 4 bases, with 11 bases between. This CDR3 spans 14 amino acids. CDR1 is SNHLY and CDR2 is FYNNEI in the germline V gene. For the CDR3, the DNA is TGTGCCAGCAGTGAAAATTCCCCCGGCTATGGCTACACCTTC. Translated: CASSENSPGYGYTF.

The chain uses TRBV2 and TRBJ1-5, with 7 bases lining up with TRBD1. V shed 6 bases, J shed 4 bases, and the junction held 6 bases outside the gene matches. The CDR3 loop spans 14 amino acids. From germline, CDR1 is SNHLY and CDR2 FYNNEI. This CDR3 reads CASRRDSGNQPQHF. DNA of the CDR3: TGTGCCAGCAGACGGGACAGTGGGAATCAGCCCCAGCATTTT.

This sequence joins TRBV5-1 and TRBJ2-5, with 7 bases that match TRBD1. The CDR3 sequence is 15 residues long. With V trimmed by 4 bases and J by 2 bases, 8 bases remained unmatched. From germline, CDR1 is SGHRS and CDR2 YFSETQ. The CDR3 protein is CASSPGTVKQETQYF. The CDR3 nucleotides are TGCGCCAGCAGCCCCGGGACAGTGAAGCAAGAGACCCAGTACTTC.

The rearrangement links TRBV28 to TRBJ2-5, with 11 positions matching TRBD2. CDR1 is MDHEN and CDR2 is SYDVKM in the germline V gene. The CDR3 has 16 residues. The junction had 8 bases not matched to a gene; V was cut back by 4 bases and J by 4 bases. For the CDR3, the DNA is TGTGCCAGCAGTTCCATAGCGGGAGGGAGTTTAGAGACCCAGTACTTC. Translated, it gives CASSSIAGGSLETQYF. Full variable domain (outside the CDR3, taken from reference TRBV28 and TRBJ2-5): DVKVTQSSRYLVKRTGEKVFLECVQDMDHENMFWYRQDPGLGLRLIYFSYDVKMKEKGDIPEGYSVSREKKERFSLILESASTNQTSMYLCASSSIAGGSLETQYFGPGTRLLVL.

The chain employs TRBV5-1 and TRBJ1-1; 11 nucleotides align to TRBD1. Germline CDR1 reads SGHRS; CDR2 reads YFSETQ. J lost 4 bases, V lost 4 bases, and 3 bases had no gene match. The CDR3 loop spans 14 amino acids. CDR3 in amino acids: CASSRTGGSTEAFF. CDR3 nucleotide sequence: TGCGCCAGCAGCCGGACAGGGGGCAGCACTGAAGCTTTCTTT. The whole variable domain, filled in from reference TRBV5-1 and TRBJ1-1, reads KAGVTQTPRYLIKTRGQQVTLSCSPISGHRSVSWYQQTPGQGLQFLFEYFSETQRNKGNFPGRFSGRQFSNSRSEMNVSTLELGDSALYLCASSRTGGSTEAFFGQGTRLTVV.

This clone was seen a single time. The V and J genes are TRBV10-2 and TRBJ2-1; 10 bases align to TRBD2. The germline V gene encodes CDR1 WSHSY and CDR2 SAAADI. V lost 4 bases and J lost 4; bases outside the gene matches: 4. CDR3 length: 15 residues. CDR3 nucleotide sequence: TGCGCCAGCAGTGTAACTAGCGGGGCTTACAATGAGCAGTTCTTC. It specifies CASSVTSGAYNEQFF.

This clone was seen only once. The chain has TRBV7-9 and TRBJ1-4, with TRBD1 as a possible D gene (5 bases). Germline V gene lookup returns CDR1 SEHNR and CDR2 FQNEAQ (reference sequence). V dropped 5 bases and J dropped 3 bases, with 16 bases sitting between them. The CDR3 spans 16 residues. CDR3 coding DNA: TGTGCCAGCAGCACCTACGACAGTTTGGCTAATGAAAAACTGTTTTTT. This codes for CASSTYDSLANEKLFF.

This clone has just one count. V gene TRBV5-1 combines with J gene TRBJ2-7, with 8 bases lining up with TRBD2. The CDR3 loop spans 17 amino acids. V lost 6 bases, J lost 2 bases, and 16 bases stayed unmatched. CDR1 SGHRS and CDR2 YFSETQ come from the germline V gene. CDR3 region: CASTRGAGGGETYEQYF. The CDR3 nucleotides are TGCGCCAGCACCCGCGGGGCGGGAGGAGGGGAAACCTACGAGCAGTACTTC.

This chain joins TRBV28 and TRBJ2-6; D is ambiguous. This CDR3 is built from 17 residues. Germline V lookup: CDR1 MDHEN, CDR2 SYDVKM. The germline V and J ends were trimmed by 3 bases and 1 base, with 13 bases remaining between them. This chain's CDR3 is CASSLAARYSGANVLTF. The CDR3 nucleotides are TGTGCCAGCAGTTTGGCAGCTAGATATTCTGGGGCCAACGTCCTGACTTTC.

The V and J genes are TRBV28 and TRBJ1-3; TRBD1 agrees at 7 bases. This CDR3 has 18 residues. The trim removed 4 bases at V and 0 bases at J, leaving 12 bases unmatched. Germline V gives CDR1 MDHEN, CDR2 SYDVKM. DNA of the CDR3: TGTGCCAGCAGTTCATACACTTACAGGGGCCCCTCTGGAAACACCATATATTTT. Encoded protein: CASSSYTYRGPSGNTIYF.

The V gene is TRBV28, the J gene TRBJ2-1; 12 bases match TRBD1. The V segment lost 6 bases and the J segment 4 bases; nucleotides outside the gene matches: 22. The CDR3 covers 21 residues. Germline V gives CDR1 MDHEN, CDR2 SYDVKM. The CDR3 coding sequence is TGTGCCAGCAGACAACAACACCGGGACAGGGGGCGCATAATCCGATACAATGAGCAGTTCTTC. Amino acid sequence: CASRQQHRDRGRIIRYNEQFF.

This rearrangement joins TRBV6-4 to TRBJ1-1; D is possibly TRBD1 (5 bases). V was pared by 0 bases and J by 6 bases, with 11 bases between. Germline V CDR1 and CDR2: MRHNA, SNTAGT. The CDR3 loop spans 14 amino acids. CDR3 residues: CASSDSPGYSEAFF. CDR3 nucleotide sequence: TGTGCCAGCAGTGACTCGCCAGGGTACTCTGAAGCTTTCTTT.

This chain's CDR3 is CASSYLADYGYTF. Here the CDR3 DNA reads TGTGCCAGCAGTTATCTCGCAGACTATGGCTACACCTTC. V is TRBV6-6 and J is TRBJ1-2; no reliable D call. This CDR3 is built from 13 residues. V lost 3 bases and J 3 bases, leaving 8 bases between the germline ends. Germline V gives CDR1 MNHNY, CDR2 SVGAGI (reference sequence).

This chain uses TRBV28 with TRBJ1-5; 7 positions match TRBD1. The CDR3 runs to 17 residues. Germline V gives CDR1 MDHEN, CDR2 SYDVKM. V lost 9 bases and J lost 2; bases outside the gene matches: 16. CDR3 DNA: TGTGCCAGTCAACCCCAGGGGGTTTTGGTCGGCAATCAGCCCCAGCATTTT. Translated, it gives CASQPQGVLVGNQPQHF.

The V gene is TRBV11-3, the J gene TRBJ2-3; 7 nucleotides align to TRBD1. The trim removed 1 base at V and 5 bases at J, leaving 6 bases unmatched. Looked up from germline, CDR1 is SGHNT and CDR2 is YENEEA. CDR3 size: 15 residues. The CDR3 nucleotides read TGTGCCAGCAGCTTAGGGGGACAGCAGGGAGATACGCAGTATTTT. It yields the protein CASSLGGQQGDTQYF.

The chain recombines TRBV10-3 with TRBJ1-2; 11 nucleotides match TRBD1. In germline, CDR1 is ENHRY, CDR2 SYGVKD. The V gene end was trimmed by 10 bases and the J gene end by 2 bases; junction bases not matched to a gene: 12. The CDR3 runs to 16 residues. Here the CDR3 reads CATGVGTGGQNYGYTF. CDR3 in DNA: TGTGCCACCGGGGTCGGGACAGGGGGACAGAACTATGGCTACACCTTC.

The V gene is TRBV10-1, the J gene TRBJ2-1; tentatively, D is TRBD2 (6 bases). CDR1 and CDR2 from the germline V gene are WNHNN and SYGVQD (reference sequence). V dropped 9 bases and J dropped 8 bases, with 17 bases sitting between them. The CDR3 sequence is 13 residues long. CDR3 region: CARPPWGVDEQFF. The DNA for the CDR3 is TGCGCCAGGCCCCCGTGGGGGGTCGATGAGCAGTTCTTC.

This chain links TRBV15 with TRBJ1-4; D remains unclear. CDR3 length: 12 amino acids. The ends were cut back, 1 base at V and 8 bases at J, with 5 bases in the middle. Germline values: CDR1 LNHNV, CDR2 YYDKDF (reference sequence). The CDR3 here is CATSRVQEKLFF. The DNA of the CDR3 is TGTGCCACCAGCAGAGTCCAGGAAAAACTGTTTTTT.

In this sample, this clone turned up once. J is TRBJ1-1 and V is TRBV3-1 (or the pseudogene TRBV3-2); 8 bases are a match to TRBD1. J gave up 4 bases and V 6 bases, and 7 bases lay outside the gene matches. CDR1 and CDR2 (germline): LGHDT, YNNKEL (reference sequence). The CDR3 has 14 amino acids. The CDR3, as DNA: TGTGCCAGCAGAGGCAGGGGGCTTAGCACTGAAGCTTTCTTT. Its protein is CASRGRGLSTEAFF.

This clone was counted a single time. The gene calls are TRBV18 and TRBJ2-2; D is ambiguous. The germline CDR1 and CDR2 sequences are KGHSH and LQKENI. The V end lost 1 base, the J end lost 4 bases, and 7 bases lay between the germline ends. This CDR3 is 14 amino acids long. The CDR3 DNA follows: TGTGCCAGCTCACCACAATACGGCACCGGGGAGCTGTTTTTT. Its translation: CASSPQYGTGELFF.

J is TRBJ1-5 and V is TRBV7-9; possibly TRBD1 for D (6 bases). This CDR3 contains 12 residues. Looked up from germline, CDR1 is SEHNR and CDR2 is FQNEAQ (reference sequence). V was shortened by 6 bases and J by 6 bases, with 9 bases between the two germline ends. The CDR3 loop reads CASSRDIQPQHF. In DNA form, the CDR3 reads TGTGCCAGCAGTCGGGACATTCAGCCCCAGCATTTT.

This chain joins TRBV7-6 and TRBJ1-5; no clear D. Looked up from germline, CDR1 is SGHVS and CDR2 is FNYEAQ. The V gene lost 3 bases and the J gene lost 7 bases, with 13 bases spanning the gap. The CDR3 contains 14 residues. The CDR3 here is CASSFYGSGQPQHF. CDR3 coding DNA: TGTGCCAGCAGCTTTTACGGGTCGGGGCAGCCCCAGCATTTT.

This chain links TRBV5-8 with TRBJ2-7; the D gene is possibly TRBD2 (5 bases). CDR3 size: 13 residues. The V end was cut by 2 bases, the J end by 3 bases, with 9 bases between. Germline loops: CDR1 SGHTS, CDR2 YDEGEE. The CDR3 loop reads CASSLGGGYEQYF. In nucleotides, the CDR3 is TGTGCCAGCAGCTTAGGCGGAGGCTACGAGCAGTACTTC.